A selection of T cell receptor beta chains follows, all from one sample in a study of control samples from healthy donors and cancer patients. Here immunoSEQ multiplex PCR was the method, and the copy in TCRdb shows in-frame clones only, minus some. Of around 180,000 clones listed, 85% to 95% are singletons. The sequencing input was blood. These receptors were collected from a woman between 18 and 29 years old in good health. The CDR3 runs from the conserved cysteine through the conserved F or W. The D gene is left open where the match is weak. Not all rows give a size; the values are once, few, many and, for expanded clones, a class.

v_gene	abundance	d_gene	j_gene	CDR3aa	CDR3nt
TRBV13	.	.	TRBJ2-7	CASSLGRLGRARVEQYF	TGTGCCAGCAGCTTAGGCCGACTTGGCCGAGCGAGAGTCGAGCAGTACTTC
TRBV28	.	.	TRBJ1-1	CASEPGTPRQAFF	TGTGCCAGCGAGCCCGGGACCCCTCGCCAAGCTTTCTTT
TRBV9	.	TRBD1	TRBJ1-2	CASSPGGFYGYTF	TGTGCCAGCAGCCCAGGGGGCTTCTATGGCTACACCTTC
TRBV18	.	.	TRBJ2-5	CASSPRLAGETQYF	TGTGCCAGCTCACCGAGGTTAGCAGGAGAGACCCAGTACTTC
TRBV5-6	.	.	TRBJ1-1	CASSTGWGRGTEAFF	TGTGCCAGCAGCACGGGTTGGGGCAGGGGCACTGAAGCTTTCTTT
TRBV7-7	.	.	TRBJ2-2	CASSLAGSGELFF	TGTGCTAGCAGCTTAGCAGGGTCCGGGGAGCTGTTTTTT
TRBV6-2/TRBV6-3	.	TRBD1	TRBJ2-5	CASSLNRGRETQYF	TGTGCCAGCAGCCTAAACAGGGGTCGAGAGACCCAGTACTTC
TRBV7-9	.	.	TRBJ1-1	CASSFGGSTEAFF	TGTGCCAGCAGCTTCGGGGGGAGCACTGAAGCTTTCTTT
TRBV11-2	.	.	TRBJ1-1	CASSFRLGLRSENTEAFF	TGTGCCAGCAGCTTTCGATTAGGTTTAAGGAGCGAGAACACTGAAGCTTTCTTT
TRBV18	.	.	TRBJ1-4	CASSPSRSDATNEKLFF	TGTGCCAGCTCACCCTCCAGGTCAGACGCAACTAATGAAAAACTGTTTTTT
TRBV27	many	TRBD1	TRBJ2-2	CASSKRTGNTGELFF	TGTGCCAGCAGTAAAAGGACAGGGAACACCGGGGAGCTGTTTTTT
TRBV28	.	TRBD1	TRBJ1-1	CASRSGTEEAFF	TGTGCCAGCAGAAGCGGGACAGAAGAAGCTTTCTTT
TRBV6-5	.	.	TRBJ2-1	CAITGSSYNEQFF	TGTGCCATTACGGGAAGCTCCTACAATGAGCAGTTCTTC
TRBV18	.	.	TRBJ1-1	CASSLDLGDAAAWAFF	TGTGCCAGCTCACTAGACCTCGGGGACGCCGCCGCTTGGGCTTTCTTT
TRBV27	.	.	TRBJ2-7	CASSLLSSGEQYF	TGTGCCAGCAGTTTATTGTCTTCGGGGGAGCAGTACTTC
TRBV5-6	once	.	TRBJ2-7	CASSFGGSYEQYF	TGTGCCAGCAGCTTCGGGGGATCCTACGAGCAGTACTTC
TRBV5-4	.	.	TRBJ2-7	CASSLKGRDEQYF	TGTGCCAGCAGCTTGAAGGGGCGGGACGAGCAGTACTTC
TRBV24-1	.	TRBD1	TRBJ1-2	CATSESRDRDFGYTF	TGTGCCACCAGTGAGAGCCGGGACAGGGACTTCGGCTACACCTTC
TRBV13	.	.	TRBJ1-1	CASSLGRGKGNTEAFF	TGTGCCAGCAGCTTAGGGCGAGGGAAGGGAAATACTGAAGCTTTCTTT
TRBV11-2	.	.	TRBJ1-1	CASSLYEMNTEAFF	TGTGCCAGCAGCTTATACGAGATGAACACTGAAGCTTTCTTT
TRBV2	once	.	TRBJ2-3	CASSPTGFTDTQYF	TGTGCCAGCAGCCCGACAGGATTCACAGATACGCAGTATTTT
TRBV6-5	.	.	TRBJ2-7	CASSLVGGLKQYF	TGTGCCAGCAGTTTGGTGGGAGGCCTCAAGCAGTACTTC
TRBV19	.	TRBD2	TRBJ2-1	CASTRGGSYNEQFF	TGTGCCAGTACGCGGGGGGGGTCCTACAATGAGCAGTTCTTC
TRBV19	.	.	TRBJ2-7	CASTPGDAGSSYEQYF	TGTGCCAGTACCCCTGGGGACGCGGGGAGCTCCTACGAGCAGTACTTC
TRBV18	.	.	TRBJ1-6	CASSPVYGRDSPLHF	TGTGCCAGCTCACCAGTCTACGGGAGGGATTCACCCCTCCACTTT
TRBV7-2	.	TRBD1	TRBJ2-5	CASSPSGQGQETQYF	TGTGCCAGCAGCCCGAGTGGACAGGGCCAAGAGACCCAGTACTTC
TRBV18	.	TRBD1	TRBJ1-5	CASSPMTGDQPQHF	TGTGCCAGCTCACCTATGACAGGGGATCAGCCCCAGCATTTT
TRBV6-6	.	TRBD1	TRBJ1-6	CASSQPGQGGSPLHF	TGTGCCAGCAGCCAACCGGGACAGGGTGGTTCACCCCTCCACTTT
TRBV6-2/TRBV6-3	.	.	TRBJ2-1	CASSRNQGYEQFF	TGTGCCAGCAGTCGAAATCAGGGCTATGAGCAGTTCTTC
TRBV7-2	few	TRBD1	TRBJ1-1	CASSLTRTGWNTEAFF	TGTGCCAGCAGCTTAACCCGGACAGGGTGGAACACTGAAGCTTTCTTT
TRBV6-5	.	.	TRBJ1-1	CASSYSPPRNTEAFF	TGTGCCAGCAGTTACTCTCCCCCTCGGAACACTGAAGCTTTCTTT
TRBV6-5	once	.	TRBJ1-1	CASNLRGNTEAFF	TGTGCCAGCAACCTCAGAGGGAACACTGAAGCTTTCTTT
TRBV5-4	.	.	TRBJ1-1	CASSTYWAGTEAFF	TGTGCCAGCAGTACATACTGGGCGGGCACTGAAGCTTTCTTT
TRBV10-3	.	.	TRBJ2-1	CAISEPRGASGYNEQFF	TGTGCCATCAGTGAGCCCCGGGGGGCTAGCGGCTACAATGAGCAGTTCTTC
TRBV5-1	many	.	TRBJ2-7	CASSLIGYGQYF	TGCGCCAGCAGCTTGATCGGCTATGGGCAGTACTTC
TRBV3-1/TRBV3-2	.	TRBD2	TRBJ2-1	CASSLIQRGGGEQFF	TGTGCCAGCAGCCTCATACAGCGGGGAGGTGGTGAGCAGTTCTTC
TRBV5-4	.	.	TRBJ1-2	CASSWGSVGGYTF	TGTGCCAGCAGCTGGGGATCTGTGGGTGGCTACACCTTC
TRBV3-1/TRBV3-2	once	TRBD1	TRBJ1-5	CASSRTGNNQPQHF	TGTGCCAGCAGCCGGACAGGTAACAATCAGCCCCAGCATTTT
TRBV7-6	few	.	TRBJ1-3	CASSRDLSGNTIYF	TGTGCCAGCAGCCGGGACCTCTCTGGAAACACCATATATTTT
TRBV12-3/TRBV12-4	.	.	TRBJ2-5	CASSLRETQYF	TGTGCCAGCAGTTTACGCGAGACCCAGTACTTC
TRBV12-3/TRBV12-4	many	.	TRBJ1-2	CASSLQTYGYTF	TGTGCCAGCAGTTTGCAAACATATGGCTACACCTTC
TRBV5-1	.	.	TRBJ1-1	CASKSALNTEAFF	TGCGCCAGCAAATCCGCCCTGAACACTGAAGCTTTCTTT
TRBV3-1/TRBV3-2	.	TRBD2	TRBJ2-2	CASMPSGSTGELFF	TGTGCCAGCATGCCTAGCGGGAGTACCGGGGAGCTGTTTTTT
TRBV9	.	.	TRBJ2-7	CASSRRAGFLYEQYF	TGTGCCAGCAGCCGACGGGCCGGGTTTCTCTACGAGCAGTACTTC
TRBV13	.	TRBD2	TRBJ2-7	CASSQAGAAGEQYF	TGTGCCAGCAGCCAAGCGGGAGCTGCAGGCGAGCAGTACTTC